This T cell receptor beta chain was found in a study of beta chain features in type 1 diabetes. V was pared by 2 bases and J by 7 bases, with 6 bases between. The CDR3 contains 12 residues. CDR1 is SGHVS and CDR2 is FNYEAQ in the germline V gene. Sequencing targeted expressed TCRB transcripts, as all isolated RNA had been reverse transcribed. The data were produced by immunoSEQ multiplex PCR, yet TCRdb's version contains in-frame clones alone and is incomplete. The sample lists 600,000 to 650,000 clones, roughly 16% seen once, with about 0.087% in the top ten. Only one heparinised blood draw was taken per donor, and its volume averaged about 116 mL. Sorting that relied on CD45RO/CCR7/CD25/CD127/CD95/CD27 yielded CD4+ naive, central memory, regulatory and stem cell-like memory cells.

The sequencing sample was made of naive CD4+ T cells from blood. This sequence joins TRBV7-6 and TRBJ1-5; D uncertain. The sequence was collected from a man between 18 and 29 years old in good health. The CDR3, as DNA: TGTGCCAGCAGCTTAATGGGGCAGCCCCAGCATTTT. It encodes CASSLMGQPQHF.